This TCR beta chain comes out of a study of blood T cell repertoires in COVID-19. Study background: Acute and convalescent COVID-19 specimens originated in the United States, Italy and Spain. PBMCs, B-cell-depleted T cells, or T cells provided the cDNA or gDNA that made up the material.

The V segment lost 5 bases and the J segment 0 bases; nucleotides outside the gene matches: 2. Germline lookup yields CDR1 SGHTA and CDR2 FQGTGA. This CDR3 is 15 amino acids long. The repertoire was sequenced with immunoSEQ multiplex PCR; TCRdb's copy has only in-frame clones and lacks some. The table records some 200,000 clones, about 84% of them present only once. While infection was still active, Seattle patients were enrolled and then followed longitudinally. The V call is TRBV7-3, the J call TRBJ2-1; TRBD2 agrees at 9 bases. What was sequenced was peripheral blood. The TCR comes from a woman aged 80 or older with COVID-19, enrolled during active disease. The CDR3 sequence is CASSEGLASYNEQFF. CDR3 in DNA: TGTGCCAGCAGCGAGGGACTAGCCTCCTACAATGAGCAGTTCTTC.